In this sample, the clone carrying this TCR beta chain turned up many times. Its antigen is currently unknown. This entry comes from a study of T cells in Graves' hyperthyroidism and ophthalmopathy. Study-level points and caveats: Within blood appeared most thyroid clonotypes that had expanded above 0.001.

In germline, CDR1 is SGHRS, CDR2 YFSETQ. Trimming cost V 4 bases and J 11 bases; bases outside gene matches: 8. The CDR3 consists of 13 residues. From RNA transcripts, TCR beta CDR3 regions were amplified. Primed by the HTBI set, a first-round RT-PCR was run on the TCR CDR3. In TCRdb, the multiplex PCR reads were re-called with MiXCR into one record per CDR3 protein. The sample includes 500,000 to 600,000 distinct CDR3 sequences, 16% of them seen just once. Graves' hyperthyroidism is called stable when ophthalmopathy does not progress within 18 months. PBMCs stemmed from approximately 10 ml fresh peripheral blood.

This chain uses TRBV5-1 with TRBJ1-1; TRBD1 aligns across 10 bases. This clonotype was obtained from a woman younger than 35 with Graves' hyperthyroidism. Source material: blood. CDR3 residues: CASSTTGGLGAFF. CDR3 nucleotide sequence: TGCGCCAGCAGCACGACAGGGGGCCTAGGGGCTTTCTTT.